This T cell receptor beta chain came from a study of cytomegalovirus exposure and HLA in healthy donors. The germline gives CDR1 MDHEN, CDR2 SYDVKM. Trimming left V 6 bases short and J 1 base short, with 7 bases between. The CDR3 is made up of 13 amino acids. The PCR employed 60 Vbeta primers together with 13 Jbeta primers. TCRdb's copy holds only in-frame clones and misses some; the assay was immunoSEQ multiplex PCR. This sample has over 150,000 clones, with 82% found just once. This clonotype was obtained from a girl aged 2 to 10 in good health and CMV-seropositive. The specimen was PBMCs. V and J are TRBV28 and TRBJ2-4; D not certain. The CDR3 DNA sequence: TGTGCCAGCAGCCTCCCGGCCAAAAACATTCAGTACTTC. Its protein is CASSLPAKNIQYF. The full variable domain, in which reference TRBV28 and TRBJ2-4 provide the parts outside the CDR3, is DVKVTQSSRYLVKRTGEKVFLECVQDMDHENMFWYRQDPGLGLRLIYFSYDVKMKEKGDIPEGYSVSREKKERFSLILESASTNQTSMYLCASSLPAKNIQYFGAGTRLSVL.